The rows below give T cell receptor beta chains drawn from one sample of a study of blood T cell repertoires in COVID-19. Assay used: immunoSEQ multiplex PCR; TCRdb lists only in-frame clones, some missing. The sample includes fewer than 250,000 clones, around 90% of them seen just once. Sequencing was done on a sample of PBMCs or T cells enriched from blood (not recorded which). Receptors originate from a woman in her fifties or sixties with acute COVID-19. Both conserved end residues are part of each CDR3. Each record gives: V gene, J gene, clone size, D gene, CDR3 DNA, CDR3 protein. D genes are given only for firm matches. For some rows the clone size is stated as once, few or many, or as a class when expanded; others skip it.

>TRBV20-1|TRBJ1-2|-|TRBD1
TGCAGTGCTAGTGACTCCGGGACAGGGGGCGCGAGGAACTATGGCTACACCTTC
CSASDSGTGGARNYGYTF
>TRBV7-3|TRBJ2-2|-|TRBD2
TGTGCCAGCAGCTCACTAGCGTCGGGCGGGGAGCTGTTTTTT
CASSSLASGGELFF
>TRBV19|TRBJ1-1|-|-
TGTGCCAGTAGTATCGTAAGCGGGTACACTGAAGCTTTCTTT
CASSIVSGYTEAFF
>TRBV9|TRBJ1-3|-|TRBD1
TGTGCCAGCAGCGGTGGACAGGGGAATGTTGATGTCACCATATATTTT
CASSGGQGNVDVTIYF
>TRBV7-2|TRBJ2-2|-|-
TGTGCCAGCAGCTTAGCGTTCGTTGTAGACGGGGAGCTGTTTTTT
CASSLAFVVDGELFF
>TRBV7-2|TRBJ1-5|-|-
TGTGCCAGCCGTTTCACAACGGGGGGCCTTCAGCCCCAGCATTTT
CASRFTTGGLQPQHF
>TRBV7-3|TRBJ2-3|-|-
TGTGCCAGCAGCCCCCGACTAGTGGGCACAGATACGCAGTATTTT
CASSPRLVGTDTQYF
>TRBV6-5|TRBJ2-7|few|-
TGTGCCAGCAGTCCCATCGGACAGATTCGCGAGCAGTACTTC
CASSPIGQIREQYF
>TRBV4-1|TRBJ1-1|-|TRBD1
TGCGCCAGCAGGGGGACAGGGTCGAACACTGAAGCTTTCTTT
CASRGTGSNTEAFF
>TRBV2|TRBJ1-6|few|-
TGTGCCAGCAGTTCACGTTCGACTAATCAAAATTCACCCCTCCACTTT
CASSSRSTNQNSPLHF
>TRBV27|TRBJ2-2|-|TRBD2
TGTGCCAGCAGTCTCCCACTAGCGGGAATCGGGGAGCTGTTTTTT
CASSLPLAGIGELFF
>TRBV4-3|TRBJ2-1|-|TRBD2
TGCGCCAGCAGCCTAGGGACTAGCGGGGGGAATGAGCAGTTCTTC
CASSLGTSGGNEQFF
>TRBV11-3|TRBJ1-6|-|-
TGTGCCAGCAGCGACAGACTTAGCCTAGGGAATTCACCCCTCCACTTT
CASSDRLSLGNSPLHF
>TRBV18|TRBJ1-2|once|-
TGTGCCAGCTCACTGCCCTCCGTGACGGGGGACTATGGCTACACCTTC
CASSLPSVTGDYGYTF
>TRBV10-3|TRBJ2-4|-|-
TGTGCCATTGGGCAGAAAAACATTCAGTACTTC
CAIGQKNIQYF
>TRBV18|TRBJ2-7|-|-
TGTGCCAGCTCACCAGGGCAGTCCGACCTCTACGAGCAGTACTTC
CASSPGQSDLYEQYF
>TRBV7-9|TRBJ2-1|-|-
TGTGCCAGCAGCTCGATTTCGGGATTACACAATGAGCAGTTCTTC
CASSSISGLHNEQFF
>TRBV7-2|TRBJ1-1|-|TRBD1
TGTGCCAGCAGCTTGGCGAGGACAGGGAGAGCTGAAGCTTTCTTT
CASSLARTGRAEAFF
>TRBV19|TRBJ1-6|-|-
TGTGCCAGTAGTCCGAGCTCCTATAATTCACCCCTCCACTTT
CASSPSSYNSPLHF
>TRBV12-3/TRBV12-4|TRBJ2-7|-|TRBD2
TGTGCCAGCAGTTTACTAGCGGGAAACGAGCAGTACTTC
CASSLLAGNEQYF
>TRBV27|TRBJ1-1|-|-
TGTGCCAGCAGTTTAAGTTTCCAGGGGAACACTGAAGCTTTCTTT
CASSLSFQGNTEAFF
>TRBV7-2|TRBJ1-5|once|TRBD1
TGTGCCAGCAGCCCAGGGACAGGGTATCAGGGTCAGCCCCAGCATTTT
CASSPGTGYQGQPQHF
>TRBV19|TRBJ1-2|-|TRBD1
TGTGCCAGTAGCGACACAGGGGGTACGAGTACGGTTGGCTACACCTTC
CASSDTGGTSTVGYTF
>TRBV19|TRBJ1-1|-|-
TGTGCCAGTAGTACAGGCAGAATGAACACTGAAGCTTTCTTT
CASSTGRMNTEAFF
>TRBV11-3|TRBJ2-7|-|TRBD2
TGTGCCAGCAGCCAAGGACTAGCGGGATCCTACGAGCAGTACTTC
CASSQGLAGSYEQYF
>TRBV5-1|TRBJ1-6|-|-
TGCGCCAGCAGCTTGGTGGTAGGGCAGGGGCTCAATTCACCCCTCCACTTT
CASSLVVGQGLNSPLHF
>TRBV27|TRBJ2-5|-|-
TGTGCCAGCAGGGGCCTCCAAGAGACCCAGTACTTC
CASRGLQETQYF
>TRBV7-9|TRBJ1-6|few|-
TGTGCCAGCAGCTCATTCGACCTAGGGAGGTCACCCCTCCACTTT
CASSSFDLGRSPLHF
>TRBV11-2|TRBJ1-6|-|-
TGTGCCAGCAGCTTAGGAGCTTCACCCCTCCACTTT
CASSLGASPLHF
>TRBV19|TRBJ1-5|-|-
TGTGCCAGTAGTGGCAGGGGAAGGGAGCCCCAGCATTTT
CASSGRGREPQHF
>TRBV27|TRBJ2-7|-|-
TGTGCCAGCAGTTTAGGCAGGGGATCCTACGAGCAGTACTTC
CASSLGRGSYEQYF
>TRBV5-1|TRBJ2-1|-|TRBD1
TGCGCCAGCAGCGGGGACAGGGACGGCTACAATGAGCAGTTCTTC
CASSGDRDGYNEQFF
>TRBV4-2|TRBJ2-1|-|TRBD2
TGTGCCAGCAGCCACCAACTAGCGGGAGGACTTAGCTCCTACAATGAGCAGTTCTTC
CASSHQLAGGLSSYNEQFF
>TRBV18|TRBJ1-1|-|TRBD1
TGTGCCAGCTCACCAGGACAGGGTACACCTTTCTTT
CASSPGQGTPFF
>TRBV3-1/TRBV3-2|TRBJ2-3|-|-
TGTGCCAGCAGTATCCGGGGAACAGATACGCAGTATTTT
CASSIRGTDTQYF
>TRBV3-1/TRBV3-2|TRBJ2-7|-|TRBD2
TGTGCCAGCAGCCAAGACCTCGGGAGGGCGTCCTACGAGCAGTACTTC
CASSQDLGRASYEQYF
>TRBV23-1|TRBJ1-2|few|TRBD1
TGCGCCAGCAGTCAACCCGGACGGACAGGGGTTGGGGGCTACACCTTC
CASSQPGRTGVGGYTF